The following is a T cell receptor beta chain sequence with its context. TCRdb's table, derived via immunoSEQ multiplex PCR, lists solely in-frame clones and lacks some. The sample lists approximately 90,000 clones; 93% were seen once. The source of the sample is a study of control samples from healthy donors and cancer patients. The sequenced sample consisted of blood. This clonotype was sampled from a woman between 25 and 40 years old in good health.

CDR3 in amino acids: CASSPRGLFYGYTF. CDR3 nucleotide sequence: TGTGCCAGCAGTCCCAGGGGGCTATTCTATGGCTACACCTTC. The chain joins TRBV27 to TRBJ1-2, with 8 nucleotides matching TRBD1. Germline-derived CDR1 and CDR2 are MNHEY and SMNVEV (reference sequence). CDR3 length: 14 residues. The ends lost 5 bases at V and 4 bases at J; junction bases unmatched: 6.